This T cell receptor (beta chain) was sequenced during a study of blood T cell repertoires in COVID-19. Study information: Acute and convalescent COVID-19 specimens originated in the United States, Italy and Spain. Sources were T cells, B-cell-depleted T cells, or PBMCs; the material itself was cDNA or gDNA.

V gave up 4 bases and J gave up 1 base, with 11 bases separating them. Germline V gene data show CDR1 as SGHVS and CDR2 as FQNEAQ. This CDR3 is built from 15 residues. In the original processing: Reference gene primer amplification gave nucleated cell count estimates. The data were produced by immunoSEQ multiplex PCR, yet TCRdb's version contains in-frame clones alone and is incomplete. The DNA was the basis for D and trimming; V, J and clone size are from that table. The sample has over 150,000 clones, 65% to 90% seen once. The sequence was obtained from a woman aged 55-70 years with COVID-19, enrolled during active disease. The rearrangement links TRBV7-8 to TRBJ1-5; no firm D call. The material sequenced was peripheral blood. For the CDR3, the DNA is TGTGCCAGCAGCTATGACATCCCAAGCAATCAGCCCCAGCATTTT. Its protein product is CASSYDIPSNQPQHF.